A single count supports the clone carrying this T cell receptor beta chain. These data come from a study of blood T cell repertoires in COVID-19. Study-wide background: Sample material is recorded as cDNA or gDNA derived from T cells, B-cell-depleted T cells, or PBMCs.

Libraries were prepared by immunoSEQ multiplex PCR; TCRdb keeps only in-frame clonotypes and omits some of them. Here the sample spans roughly 35,000 clones, approximately 90% being singletons. The TCR originated in a man aged 55 to 69 with active COVID-19. Material for sequencing was peripheral blood.

The CDR3 is CASSFVGQGSYEQYF. For the CDR3, the DNA is TGTGCCAGCAGCTTTGTTGGACAGGGGTCCTACGAGCAGTACTTC. The chain is built from TRBV5-8 and TRBJ2-7; TRBD1 matches at 9 bases. CDR1 and CDR2 (germline): SGHTS, YDEGEE. The CDR3 consists of 15 residues. V was clipped by 2 bases and J by 1 base; unmatched bases: 4.